This T cell receptor beta chain was identified during a study of T cell responses to AZD1222 COVID-19 vaccine. General study findings and limits: Elevations in Spike-specific TCR breadth and depth followed administration of two AZD1222 doses. Reports say nearly half of spike-specific TCRs go after unmutated variant regions. Baseline serostatus was positive in only six AZD1222 recipients.

Points on this clone: Its specificity is unknown.

Looked up from germline, CDR1 is LNHDA and CDR2 is SQIVND (reference sequence). The CDR3 has 14 amino acids. The V and J ends lost 5 bases and 4 bases respectively, with 15 bases between them. The protocol was immunoSEQ multiplex PCR, while the TCRdb copy is restricted to in-frame clones and leaves out a portion. The sample has about 110,000 clones, over 85% seen once; the top ten hold over 12%. This sequence was found in an adult who received the AZD1222 COVID-19 vaccine. The input for sequencing was peripheral blood, taken 28 days after the second AZD1222 dose. The genes are TRBV19 and TRBJ2-7; D is perhaps TRBD1 (5 bases). CDR3 loop: CASSFRTRPYEQYF. CDR3 nucleotide sequence: TGTGCCAGTAGTTTCAGGACACGCCCTTACGAGCAGTACTTC.